In its sample, the clone carrying this T cell receptor beta chain was seen many times. TCRdb ran MiXCR on the 5' RACE reads and lists one entry per CDR3 protein. The sample lists 350,000 to 450,000 distinct CDR3 sequences; roughly 18% were seen once. Germline V gene lookup returns CDR1 SQVTM and CDR2 ANQGSEA. Losses at the gene ends were 2 bases for V and 8 bases for J; bases not matched to a gene: 7. CDR3 length equals 15 residues. These data come from a study of identical twins. This TCR derives from a man aged 50 or older in good health. Sequenced sample: naive T cells sorted from blood. The chain is built from TRBV29-1 and TRBJ2-3; TRBD2 agrees at 13 bases. The CDR3 sequence is CSVELTSGRLGTQYF. The DNA for the CDR3 is TGCAGCGTTGAATTGACTAGCGGGAGGTTAGGTACGCAGTATTTT.